This TCR beta chain originates from a study of human T cells and chemical hapten exposure. Overall study: Patients received weekly diphenylcyclopropenone doses to the scalp throughout the approximately 24-week study.

Study-wide results and limits: The study found expanded TCRs formed significantly more large CDR3 similarity clusters than controls.

TCRdb recomputed calls from the RACE reads with MiXCR, one row per CDR3 protein. Here the sample spans some 110,000 distinct CDR3 sequences, about 11% being singletons. There are a few counts of this clonotype. Its target is unknown. Time point given: patch test 3, about 24 weeks after DPC sensitization. Noted treatment: therapeutic diphenylcyclopropenone sensitization with weekly scalp DPC. The CDR3 spans 14 residues. Trimming cost V 10 bases and J 6 bases, with 22 bases left between them. The source material was whole blood, sampled in connection with sensitization to the hapten diphenylcyclopropenone (DPC). V and J are TRBV12-3 or TRBV12-4 and TRBJ2-7, with D possibly being TRBD2 (7 bases). This sequence originates from a woman aged 50 to 60 with alopecia areata. Some clones in this sample may be carry-over from other donors' samples. This CDR3 reads CATNRGGGSSEQYF. CDR3 DNA sequence: TGTGCCACCAACCGTGGGGGCGGGAGCTCCGAGCAGTACTTC.